A single T cell receptor (beta chain) is shown here with its context. Its antigen is as yet unknown. TCRdb reanalysed the reads using MiXCR and keeps one entry per CDR3 protein. The table lists some 940,000 distinct CDR3 sequences, approximately 31% of them singletons. The data are from a study of T cell repertoires in cytomegalovirus infection. Study summary: CMV epitopes that were recently identified and HLA-C-restricted were used alongside well-studied HLA-B-restricted ones. A matching HLA type, together with CMV infection, was signaled by public TCR beta signatures.

This CDR3 is 13 amino acids long. Germline V CDR1 and CDR2: MNHEY, SMNVEV (reference sequence). The V gene lost 4 bases and the J gene lost 8 bases, with 12 bases spanning the gap. Study-wide findings and caveats: HLA-C-restricted CMV-specific TCR beta clonotypes were dominant in the ex vivo response.

The sequence came from a human donor in good health (CMV status not recorded). Some clones in this sample may be carry-over from other donors' samples. The material was cultured CD8+ T cells from PBMCs, obtained from culture after CMV antigen stimulation. This chain joins TRBV27 and TRBJ1-3, with a weak D call TRBD1 (5 bases). In DNA, the CDR3 is TGTGCCAGCAGTTCCGCAGGGTGGGACACCATATATTTT. Translation: CASSSAGWDTIYF.